This T cell receptor beta chain was identified during a study of regulatory T cells in long-lasting Graves disease. There are a few counts of this clonotype. CDR1 is SGDLS and CDR2 is YYNGEE in the germline V gene. V lost 4 bases to trimming and J lost 2 bases, with 15 bases between them. The length of the CDR3 is 15 residues. As for time point: persistent/refractory GD, antithyroid drugs over 5 years with positive TRAb. PBMC RNA served as the TCR library source. The authors built TCR beta libraries using iRepertoire HTBI primers and Arm-PCR of CDR3 regions. In the authors' workflow: In the combined samples, some 59 TRBV and 14 to 15 TRBJ segments were identified. TCRdb re-derived calls from the multiplex PCR reads in MiXCR, one entry per CDR3 protein. The V and J calls, along with clone size, are taken from TCRdb and not from the paper's own processing. The profile covers a few hundred thousand distinct CDR3 sequences, with approximately 25% appearing a single time and under 35% taken by the ten largest.

The clonotype originates from a woman aged 40 to 50 with Graves disease. The starting material was peripheral blood mononuclear cells (PBMCs), obtained when the disease was refractory, from a patient treated with antithyroid drugs. This chain links TRBV9 with TRBJ2-5; D unresolved. CDR3 DNA sequence: TGTGCCAGCAGCCCCCGAGGACCGATACAAGAGACCCAGTACTTC. This translates into CASSPRGPIQETQYF.